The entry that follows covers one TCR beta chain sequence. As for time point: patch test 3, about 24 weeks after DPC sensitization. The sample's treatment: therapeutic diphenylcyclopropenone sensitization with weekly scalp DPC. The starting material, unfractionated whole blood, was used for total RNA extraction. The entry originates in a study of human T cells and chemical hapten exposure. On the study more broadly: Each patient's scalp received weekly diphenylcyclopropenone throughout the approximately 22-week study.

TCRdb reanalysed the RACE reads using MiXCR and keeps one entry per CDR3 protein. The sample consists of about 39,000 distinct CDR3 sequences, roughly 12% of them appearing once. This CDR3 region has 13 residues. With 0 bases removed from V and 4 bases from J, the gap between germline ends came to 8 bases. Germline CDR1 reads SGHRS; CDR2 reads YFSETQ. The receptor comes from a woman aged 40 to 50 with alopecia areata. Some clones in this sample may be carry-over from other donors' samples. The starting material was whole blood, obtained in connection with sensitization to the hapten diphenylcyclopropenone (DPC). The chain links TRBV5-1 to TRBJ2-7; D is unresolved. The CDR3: CASSLDNTYEQYF. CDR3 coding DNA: TGCGCCAGCAGCTTGGATAACACGTACGAGCAGTACTTC.